This entry lists 8 T cell receptor beta chains sequenced from one sample in a study of T cell responses to AZD1222 COVID-19 vaccine. Only in-frame clones appear in the TCRdb table, and some are missing; sequencing was by immunoSEQ multiplex PCR. The sample has about 120,000 clones, approximately 86% seen once; the top ten hold roughly 2.6%. Specimen: peripheral blood, collected on day 0 of AZD1222 vaccination. Receptor source: an adult in good health.

This rearrangement joins TRBV21-1 to TRBJ1-3; the table gives TRBD1 as D, unverified against the DNA. TRBV21-1 is tagged as a pseudogene. This CDR3 has 16 residues. CDR3 DNA: TGTGCCAGCAGCAACCCCAGCAGGGGCTCTGGAAACACCATATATTTT. Translated, it gives CASSNPSRGSGNTIYF.

The rearrangement joins TRBV5-4 to TRBJ1-3; TRBD1 matches 7 bases. CDR1 is SGHNT, CDR2 YYREEE, per germline (reference sequence). Trimming cost V 0 bases and J 8 bases; bases outside gene matches: 8. The CDR3 is 15 amino acids. CDR3 coding DNA: TGTGCCAGCAGCTTGGAGGGGGCGAGAGGTCACACCATATATTTT. It codes for CASSLEGARGHTIYF.

This rearrangement joins TRBV4-2 to TRBJ1-4; D gene uncertain. CDR1 LGHNA and CDR2 YNFKEQ come from the germline V gene. The germline V and J ends were trimmed by 0 bases and 8 bases, with 10 bases remaining between them. This CDR3 spans 14 amino acids. The CDR3 DNA follows: TGTGCCAGCAGCCAAGATACTAGTTGGGAAAAACTGTTTTTT. Encoded protein: CASSQDTSWEKLFF.

The chain uses TRBV7-3 and TRBJ2-4; TRBD1 matches 8 bases. CDR3 size: 16 residues. Losses at the gene ends were 5 bases for V and 0 bases for J; bases not matched to a gene: 6. Looked up from germline, CDR1 is SGHTA and CDR2 is FQGTGA. CDR3 sequence (DNA): TGTGCCAGCAGCCCGACAGGGGCCCTAGCCAAAAACATTCAGTACTTC. Its protein product is CASSPTGALAKNIQYF. Full variable domain (outside the CDR3, taken from reference TRBV7-3 and TRBJ2-4): GAGVSQTPSNKVTEKGKYVELRCDPISGHTALYWYRQSLGQGPEFLIYFQGTGAADDSGLPNDRFFAVRPEGSVSTLKIQRTERGDSAVYLCASSPTGALAKNIQYFGAGTRLSVL.

V usage is TRBV19 and J usage is TRBJ1-1; D is unresolved. The CDR3 consists of 13 residues. Germline values: CDR1 LNHDA, CDR2 SQIVND (reference sequence). The V end was cut by 5 bases, the J end by 2 bases, with 9 bases between. CDR3 bases: TGTGCCAGTAGTTTCAACTCAAACACTGAAGCTTTCTTT. It yields the protein CASSFNSNTEAFF.

The rearrangement links TRBV24-1 to TRBJ1-5; TRBD1 matches at 8 bases. CDR3 size: 15 residues. The trim removed 3 bases at V and 4 bases at J, leaving 4 bases unmatched. Per the germline V gene, CDR1 is KGHDR and CDR2 is SFDVKD. The CDR3 region is CATSDAQGENQPQHF. The DNA for the CDR3 is TGTGCCACCAGTGATGCACAGGGGGAAAATCAGCCCCAGCATTTT.

The chain uses TRBV10-3 and TRBJ2-1; the match to TRBD2 covers 11 bases. Germline trimming cut 4 bases from V and 5 bases from J; bases unmatched to any gene: 4. The germline gives CDR1 ENHRY, CDR2 SYGVKD. The CDR3 has 15 amino acids. The CDR3 is CAISVGTSGDNEQFF. The CDR3 DNA reads as TGTGCCATCAGTGTAGGGACTAGCGGCGACAATGAGCAGTTCTTC.

The chain links TRBV7-2 to TRBJ2-7; no firm D call. The CDR3 contains 13 residues. V lost 1 base and J lost 7, with 11 bases in between. Germline CDR1 SGHTA, CDR2 FQGNSA. The CDR3 DNA reads TGTGCCAGCAGCTTAGAGACCCACCTGGAGCAGTACTTC. This encodes CASSLETHLEQYF.